What follows describes a single T cell receptor beta chain. V lost 6 bases and J 3 bases, leaving 15 bases between the germline ends. Germline V gene data show CDR1 as SGHTA and CDR2 as FQGNSA. There are 15 residues in the CDR3. Measured with immunoSEQ multiplex PCR; TCRdb has only the in-frame clones, and not every one. The table includes 200,000 or so clones, around four fifths detected once. The entry originates in a study of blood T cell repertoires in COVID-19. The source is a woman of 80 years or more with COVID-19, enrolled during active disease. The V gene is TRBV7-2, the J gene TRBJ1-5; perhaps TRBD1 as D (5 bases). Sequenced: peripheral blood. CDR3 nucleotides: TGTGCCAGCAGTCAACAGGCGGCCAACAATCAGCCCCAGCATTTT. As protein: CASSQQAANNQPQHF.